This T cell receptor beta chain is drawn from a study of shared clonotypes between healthy human individuals. Using immunoSEQ multiplex PCR, the repertoire was profiled, and TCRdb retains in-frame clones only, with some absent. The sample lists some 2.3 million clones; roughly 93% were seen once. Broader study findings: Non-shared clonotypes showed lower generation probabilities than clonotypes common to all four donors.

In regard to this clone: The antigen is unknown.

The germline gives CDR1 MNHNS, CDR2 SASEGT. V lost 5 bases and J 4 bases, leaving 11 bases between the germline ends. The CDR3 runs 13 residues. The sequenced sample was naive CD4+ T cells from PBMCs. Subset defined: CD45RA+ positively selected. The chain combines TRBV6-1 with TRBJ1-2; D ambiguous. The sequence was collected from a man between 18 and 29 years old in good health. Some clones in this sample may be carry-over from other donors' samples. Written as DNA, the CDR3 is TGTGCCAGCAGTCGTGGGGAGGTCTATGGCTACACCTTC. Its protein product is CASSRGEVYGYTF.